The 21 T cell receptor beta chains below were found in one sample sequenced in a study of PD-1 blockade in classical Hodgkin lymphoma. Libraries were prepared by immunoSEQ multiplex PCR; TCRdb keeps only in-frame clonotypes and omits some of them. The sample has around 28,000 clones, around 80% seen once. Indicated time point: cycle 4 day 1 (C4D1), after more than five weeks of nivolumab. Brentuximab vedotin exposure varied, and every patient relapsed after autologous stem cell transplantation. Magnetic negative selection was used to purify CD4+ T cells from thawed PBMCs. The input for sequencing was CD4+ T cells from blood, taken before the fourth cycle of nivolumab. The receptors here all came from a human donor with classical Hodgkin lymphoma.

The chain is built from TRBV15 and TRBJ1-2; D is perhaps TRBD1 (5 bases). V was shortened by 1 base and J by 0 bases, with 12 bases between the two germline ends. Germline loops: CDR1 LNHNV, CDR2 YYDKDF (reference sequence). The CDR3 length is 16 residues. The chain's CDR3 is CATSRGGGSANYGYTF. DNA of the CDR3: TGTGCCACCAGCAGAGGGGGGGGTTCAGCTAACTATGGCTACACCTTC.

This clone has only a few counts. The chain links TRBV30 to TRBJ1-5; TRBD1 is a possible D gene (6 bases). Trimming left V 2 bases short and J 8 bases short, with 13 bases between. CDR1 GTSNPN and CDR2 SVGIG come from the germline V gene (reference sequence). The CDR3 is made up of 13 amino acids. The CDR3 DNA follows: TGTGCCTGGAGTATTGGGGGCTCGGAGCCCCAGCATTTT. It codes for CAWSIGGSEPQHF. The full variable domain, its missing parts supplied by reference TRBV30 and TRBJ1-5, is SQTIHQWPATLVQPVGSPLSLECTVEGTSNPNLYWYRQAAGRGLQLLFYSVGIGQISSEVPQNLSASRPQDRQFILSSKKLLLSDSGFYLCAWSIGGSEPQHFGDGTRLSIL.

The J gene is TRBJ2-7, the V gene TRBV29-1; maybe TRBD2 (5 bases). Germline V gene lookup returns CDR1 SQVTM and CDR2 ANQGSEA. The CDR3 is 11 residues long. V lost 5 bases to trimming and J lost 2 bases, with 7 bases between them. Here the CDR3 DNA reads TGCAGCGTTTCGGGAACCTACGAGCAGTACTTC. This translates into CSVSGTYEQYF.

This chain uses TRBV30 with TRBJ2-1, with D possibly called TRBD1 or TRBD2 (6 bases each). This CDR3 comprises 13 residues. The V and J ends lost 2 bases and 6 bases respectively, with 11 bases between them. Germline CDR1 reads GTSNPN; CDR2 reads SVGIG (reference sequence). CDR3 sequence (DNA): TGTGCCTGGAGTTCCGGAGGGGGCAATGAGCAGTTCTTC. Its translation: CAWSSGGGNEQFF.

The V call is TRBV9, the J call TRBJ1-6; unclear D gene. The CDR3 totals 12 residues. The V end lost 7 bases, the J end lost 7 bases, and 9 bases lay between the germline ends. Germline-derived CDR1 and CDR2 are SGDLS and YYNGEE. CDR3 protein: CASSATNSPLHF. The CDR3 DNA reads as TGTGCCAGCTCTGCCACCAATTCACCCCTCCACTTT.

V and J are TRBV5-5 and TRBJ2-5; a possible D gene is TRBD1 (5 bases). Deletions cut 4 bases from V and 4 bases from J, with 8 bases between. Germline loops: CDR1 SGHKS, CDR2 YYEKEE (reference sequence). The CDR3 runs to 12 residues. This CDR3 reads CASSRQIETQYF. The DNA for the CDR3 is TGTGCCAGCAGCCGACAGATAGAGACCCAGTACTTC.

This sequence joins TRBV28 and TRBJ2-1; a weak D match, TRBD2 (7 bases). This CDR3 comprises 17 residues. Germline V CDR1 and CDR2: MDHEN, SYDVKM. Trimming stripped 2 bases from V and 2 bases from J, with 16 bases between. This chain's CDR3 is CASSLRGGPPPYNEQFF. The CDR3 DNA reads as TGTGCCAGCAGTTTAAGGGGGGGGCCGCCTCCCTACAATGAGCAGTTCTTC.

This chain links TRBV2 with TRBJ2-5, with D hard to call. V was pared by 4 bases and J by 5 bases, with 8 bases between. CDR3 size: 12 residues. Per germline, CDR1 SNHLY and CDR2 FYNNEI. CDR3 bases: TGTGCCAGCAGTGTGCCATCGGAGACCCAGTACTTC. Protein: CASSVPSETQYF.

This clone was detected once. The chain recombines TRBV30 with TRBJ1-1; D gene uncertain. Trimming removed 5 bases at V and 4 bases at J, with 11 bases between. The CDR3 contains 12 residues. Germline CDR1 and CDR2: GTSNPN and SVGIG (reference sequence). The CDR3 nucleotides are TGTGCCTGGGCCCCCGGGAGCACTGAAGCTTTCTTT. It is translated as CAWAPGSTEAFF.

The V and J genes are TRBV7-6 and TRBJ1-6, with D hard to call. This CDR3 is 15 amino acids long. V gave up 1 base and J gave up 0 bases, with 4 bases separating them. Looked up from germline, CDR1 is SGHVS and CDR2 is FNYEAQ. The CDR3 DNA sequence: TGTGCCAGCAGCTTAGGGGGCTCCTATAATTCACCCCTCCACTTT. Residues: CASSLGGSYNSPLHF. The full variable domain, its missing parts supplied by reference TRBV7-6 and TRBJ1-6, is GAGVSQSPRYKVTKRGQDVALRCDPISGHVSLYWYRQALGQGPEFLTYFNYEAQQDKSGLPNDRFSAERPEGSISTLTIQRTEQRDSAMYRCASSLGGSYNSPLHFGNGTRLTVT.

The CDR3 reads CASSTGQGAANTQYF. In nucleotides, the CDR3 is TGTGCCAGCTCTACGGGACAGGGGGCAGCTAATACGCAGTATTTT. The chain carries TRBV18 and TRBJ2-3, with 12 nucleotides matching TRBD1. Germline lookup yields CDR1 KGHSH and CDR2 LQKENI. The CDR3 is 15 amino acids. V shed 6 bases, J shed 7 bases, and the junction held 8 bases outside the gene matches.

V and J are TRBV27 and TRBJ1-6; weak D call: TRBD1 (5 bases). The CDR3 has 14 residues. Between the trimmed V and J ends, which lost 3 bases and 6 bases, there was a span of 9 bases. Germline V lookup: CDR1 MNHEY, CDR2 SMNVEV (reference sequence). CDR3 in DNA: TGTGCCAGCAGTTTCCGGGGGACTAATTCACCCCTCCACTTT. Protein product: CASSFRGTNSPLHF.

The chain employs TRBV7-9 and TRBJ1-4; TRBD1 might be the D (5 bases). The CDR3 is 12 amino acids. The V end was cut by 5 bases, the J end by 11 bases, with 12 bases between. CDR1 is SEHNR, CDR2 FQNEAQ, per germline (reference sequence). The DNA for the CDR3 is TGTGCCAGCAGCCCGGACACCGTGAAACTGTTTTTT. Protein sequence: CASSPDTVKLFF.

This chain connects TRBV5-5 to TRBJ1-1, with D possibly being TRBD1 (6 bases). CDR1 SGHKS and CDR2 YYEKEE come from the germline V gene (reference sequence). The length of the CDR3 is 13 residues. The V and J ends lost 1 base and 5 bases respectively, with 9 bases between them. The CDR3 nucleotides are TGTGCCAGCAGCTTGACAGGGACTACTGAAGCTTTCTTT. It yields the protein CASSLTGTTEAFF. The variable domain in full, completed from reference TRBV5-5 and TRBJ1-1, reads DAGVTQSPTHLIKTRGQQVTLRCSPISGHKSVSWYQQVLGQGPQFIFQYYEKEERGRGNFPDRFSARQFPNYSSELNVNALLLGDSALYLCASSLTGTTEAFFGQGTRLTVV.

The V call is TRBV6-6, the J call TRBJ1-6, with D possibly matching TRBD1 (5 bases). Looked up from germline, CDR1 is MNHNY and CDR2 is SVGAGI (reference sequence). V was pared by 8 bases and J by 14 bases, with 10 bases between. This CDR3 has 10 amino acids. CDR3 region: CASGHPALHF. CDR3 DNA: TGTGCCAGCGGACATCCAGCCCTCCACTTT.

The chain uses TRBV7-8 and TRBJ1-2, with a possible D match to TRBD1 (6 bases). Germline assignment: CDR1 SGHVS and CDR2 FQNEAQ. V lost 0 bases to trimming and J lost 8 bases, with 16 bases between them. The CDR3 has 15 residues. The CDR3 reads CASSLAMDRRGGYTF. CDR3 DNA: TGTGCCAGCAGCTTAGCGATGGACAGAAGAGGAGGCTACACCTTC. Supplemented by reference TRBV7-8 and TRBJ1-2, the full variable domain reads GAGVSQSPRYKVAKRGQDVALRCDPISGHVSLFWYQQALGQGPEFLTYFQNEAQLDKSGLPSDRFFAERPEGSVSTLKIQRTQQEDSAVYLCASSLAMDRRGGYTFGSGTRLTVV.

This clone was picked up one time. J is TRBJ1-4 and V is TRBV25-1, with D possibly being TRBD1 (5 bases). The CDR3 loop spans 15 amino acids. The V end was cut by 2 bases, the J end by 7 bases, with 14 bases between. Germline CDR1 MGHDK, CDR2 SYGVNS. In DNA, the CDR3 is TGTGCCAGCAGTGAACCGTTCGGGGCCAGTGAAAAACTGTTTTTT. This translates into CASSEPFGASEKLFF.

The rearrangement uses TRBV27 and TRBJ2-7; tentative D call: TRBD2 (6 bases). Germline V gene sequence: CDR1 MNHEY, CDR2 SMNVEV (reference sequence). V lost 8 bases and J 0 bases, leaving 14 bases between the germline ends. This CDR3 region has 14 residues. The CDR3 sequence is CASPGLPNSYEQYF. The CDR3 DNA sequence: TGTGCCAGCCCGGGACTTCCGAACTCCTACGAGCAGTACTTC.

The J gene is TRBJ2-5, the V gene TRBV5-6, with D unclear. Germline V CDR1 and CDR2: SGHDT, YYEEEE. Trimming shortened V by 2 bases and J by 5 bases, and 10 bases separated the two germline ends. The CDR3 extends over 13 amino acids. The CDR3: CASSLASSETQYF. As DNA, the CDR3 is TGTGCCAGCAGCTTAGCTTCTTCCGAGACCCAGTACTTC.

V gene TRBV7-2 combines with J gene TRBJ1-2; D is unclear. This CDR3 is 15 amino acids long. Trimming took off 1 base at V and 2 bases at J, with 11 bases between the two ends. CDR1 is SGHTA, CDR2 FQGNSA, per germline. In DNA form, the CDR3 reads TGTGCCAGCAGCTTAGTGGGCGGAGTAAACTATGGCTACACCTTC. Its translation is CASSLVGGVNYGYTF.

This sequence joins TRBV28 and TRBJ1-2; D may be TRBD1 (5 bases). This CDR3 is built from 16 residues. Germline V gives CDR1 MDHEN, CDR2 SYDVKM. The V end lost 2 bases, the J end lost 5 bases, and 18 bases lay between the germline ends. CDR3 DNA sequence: TGTGCCAGCAGTTTAGAGGAGGGGCTCCGATGGTATGGCTACACCTTC. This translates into CASSLEEGLRWYGYTF.